The 5 T cell receptor beta chains presented below share a single source sample, sequenced in a study of STAT5B mutations in CD4+ large granular lymphocyte leukemia. Profiled with immunoSEQ multiplex PCR; TCRdb holds only in-frame clones, not every one. The sample yields roughly 40,000 clones, approximately 88% seen once. Sequencing was performed on CD4+ T cells from blood buffy coats. All receptors derive from a human donor in good health.

The chain links TRBV28 to TRBJ2-5, with D uncertain. V lost 4 bases and J lost 5, with 20 bases in between. Germline-derived CDR1 and CDR2 are MDHEN and SYDVKM. The CDR3 loop spans 16 amino acids. The CDR3 DNA reads TGTGCCAGCAGTTCGGGCGGACGTTCTAGTGGGGAGACCCAGTACTTC. Amino acids: CASSSGGRSSGETQYF.

The chain joins TRBV4-3 to TRBJ1-1; D is ambiguous. Germline assignment: CDR1 LGHNA and CDR2 YSLEER. The CDR3 is 15 residues long. Trimming cost V 1 base and J 4 bases, with 13 bases left between them. The CDR3 loop reads CASSQVSMGGTEAFF. In DNA, the CDR3 is TGCGCCAGCAGCCAAGTCAGCATGGGTGGCACTGAAGCTTTCTTT.

The chain couples TRBV9 to TRBJ2-2; D remains unclear. This CDR3 spans 13 amino acids. CDR1 SGDLS and CDR2 YYNGEE come from the germline V gene. Trimming shortened V by 0 bases and J by 3 bases, and 3 bases separated the two germline ends. The CDR3 coding sequence is TGTGCCAGCAGCGTAGGGGACACCGGGGAGCTGTTTTTT. It is translated as CASSVGDTGELFF.

The chain is built from TRBV25-1 and TRBJ1-1; TRBD1 aligns across 8 bases. The CDR3 covers 16 residues. In germline, CDR1 is MGHDK, CDR2 SYGVNS. The V gene end was trimmed by 2 bases and the J gene end by 3 bases; junction bases not matched to a gene: 8. The CDR3 sequence: CASSEPFGQGDTEAFF. The CDR3 nucleotides are TGTGCCAGCAGTGAACCATTCGGACAGGGAGACACTGAAGCTTTCTTT.

V is TRBV6-4 and J is TRBJ2-1; 10 bases agree with TRBD2. Germline V lookup: CDR1 MRHNA, CDR2 SNTAGT. V shed 4 bases and J 3 bases; nucleotides not matched to a gene: 12. This CDR3 has 18 residues. The CDR3 DNA sequence: TGTGCCAGCAGTGCTGGACAAAGCGGGAGGGCCGGCTACAATGAGCAGTTCTTC. Translation gives CASSAGQSGRAGYNEQFF.